This entry concerns a single T cell receptor (beta chain). Its specificity is unknown. V was cut by 4 bases and J by 7 bases, with 14 bases left in between. The CDR3 has 13 amino acids. The V gene's germline CDR1 is SGHRS and CDR2 YFSETQ. This sample is part of a study of T cells in Graves' hyperthyroidism and ophthalmopathy. Study-wide results and caveats: In the blood, most expanded thyroid clonotypes above 0.001 appeared as well. Ophthalmopathy cases were set apart from stable hyperthyroidism by a 13 V-J model.

From RNA transcripts, TCR beta CDR3 regions were amplified. TCR CDR3 underwent first-round RT-PCR with the HTBI primer set. Via MiXCR, TCRdb re-called the multiplex PCR reads, giving one row per CDR3 protein. Among about 600,000 distinct CDR3 sequences listed, 14% were seen once. The receptor comes from a woman aged 18-30 years with Graves' ophthalmopathy. The specimen sequenced was blood. The chain uses TRBV5-1 and TRBJ1-1, with D tentatively TRBD1 (6 bases). For the CDR3, the DNA is TGCGCCAGCAGCATCCACAGGGCCGATGAAGCTTTCTTT. Its protein is CASSIHRADEAFF.